The 23 T cell receptor beta chains presented below share a single source sample, sequenced in a study of cytomegalovirus exposure and HLA in healthy donors. Vbeta (60) and Jbeta (13) primers were used in the PCR. Sequenced by immunoSEQ multiplex PCR; TCRdb stores in-frame clones only, minus some. The repertoire consists of about 120,000 clones, with over 60% occurring once and the leading ten covering 2% to 3%. The sequencing input was PBMCs. Source of these receptors: a female donor in good health and CMV-seronegative.

V is TRBV25-1 and J is TRBJ1-2, with TRBD1 matching over 8 bases. Germline V gene data show CDR1 as MGHDK and CDR2 as SYGVNS. This CDR3 comprises 15 residues. J gave up 5 bases and V 6 bases, and 11 bases lay outside the gene matches. CDR3 residues: CASSGTKDRDYGYTF. Written as DNA, the CDR3 is TGTGCCAGCAGCGGAACAAAGGACAGGGATTATGGCTACACCTTC.

The chain combines TRBV6-1 with TRBJ2-3, with D perhaps TRBD1 (6 bases). V lost 5 bases, J lost 4 bases, and 13 bases lay in between. From germline, CDR1 is MNHNS and CDR2 SASEGT. CDR3 size: 14 residues. CDR3 protein: CASSLQGFADTQYF. The CDR3 nucleotides read TGTGCCAGCAGTCTTCAGGGGTTTGCAGATACGCAGTATTTT.

V gene TRBV4-1 combines with J gene TRBJ1-3; D remains unclear. The length of the CDR3 is 15 residues. Between the trimmed V and J ends, which lost 6 bases and 0 bases, there was a span of 12 bases. Germline assignment: CDR1 MGHRA and CDR2 YSYEKL. The CDR3 reads CASRSYRGSGNTIYF. CDR3 sequence (DNA): TGCGCCAGCAGGTCATATAGAGGCTCTGGAAACACCATATATTTT.

The V gene is TRBV7-8, the J gene TRBJ1-1; D not resolved. CDR3 length equals 14 residues. Germline V gene data show CDR1 as SGHVS and CDR2 as FQNEAQ. The V gene lost 6 bases and the J gene lost 1 base, with 12 bases spanning the gap. The CDR3 DNA follows: TGTGCCAGCAGGGATAGACCGGGGAACACTGAAGCTTTCTTT. This gives the protein CASRDRPGNTEAFF.

This clone appeared a few times. This chain connects TRBV15 to TRBJ1-3; tentative D call: TRBD1 (5 bases). Per germline, CDR1 LNHNV and CDR2 YYDKDF (reference sequence). V was trimmed by 9 bases and J by 7 bases, leaving 19 bases between them. The CDR3 sequence is 14 residues long. This chain's CDR3 is CATTISSGGNTIYF. As DNA, the CDR3 is TGTGCCACAACCATTTCCTCGGGGGGGAACACCATATATTTT.

The chain joins TRBV6-9 to TRBJ1-5; maybe TRBD1 (6 bases). The CDR3 is 19 residues long. V shed 5 bases and J shed 0 bases, with 23 bases lying between them. Germline values: CDR1 MNHGY, CDR2 SVAAGI. The CDR3 loop is CASSLDRSQYEYSNQPQHF. The CDR3 nucleotides are TGTGCCAGCAGTCTTGACAGGTCTCAATACGAATATAGCAATCAGCCCCAGCATTTT.

The chain is built from TRBV28 and TRBJ2-2; no reliable D call. The V end lost 3 bases, the J end lost 5 bases, and 10 bases lay between the germline ends. CDR3 length: 14 amino acids. Germline V CDR1 and CDR2: MDHEN, SYDVKM. The CDR3 sequence is CASSFFRQTGELFF. CDR3 bases: TGTGCCAGCAGTTTTTTCAGACAAACCGGGGAGCTGTTTTTT. Filled out from reference TRBV28 and TRBJ2-2, the complete variable domain reads DVKVTQSSRYLVKRTGEKVFLECVQDMDHENMFWYRQDPGLGLRLIYFSYDVKMKEKGDIPEGYSVSREKKERFSLILESASTNQTSMYLCASSFFRQTGELFFGEGSRLTVL.

This clone was seen more than once but under ten times. The chain employs TRBV7-2 and TRBJ2-7; D unresolved. The CDR3 length is 13 residues. V lost 5 bases and J 6 bases, leaving 14 bases between the germline ends. Germline values: CDR1 SGHTA, CDR2 FQGNSA. CDR3 DNA: TGTGCCAGCAGCCACCCACAAGGCGGCGAGCAGTACTTC. Translating gives CASSHPQGGEQYF.

This clone showed up just a few times. The chain joins TRBV30 to TRBJ2-7; D may be TRBD2 (5 bases). Per the germline V gene, CDR1 is GTSNPN and CDR2 is SVGIG (reference sequence). The CDR3 contains 14 residues. Deletions cut 5 bases from V and 1 base from J, with 15 bases between. DNA for the CDR3: TGTGCCTGGGGAGGATATGTAGGGTCCTACGAGCAGTACTTC. This codes for CAWGGYVGSYEQYF.

This chain joins TRBV12-5 and TRBJ1-1, with no clear D. This CDR3 spans 13 amino acids. In germline, CDR1 is LGHNT, CDR2 FRNRAP. The ends were cut back, 5 bases at V and 3 bases at J, with 10 bases in the middle. This chain's CDR3 is CASGRGGYTEAFF. In DNA form, the CDR3 reads TGTGCTAGTGGTAGAGGTGGATACACTGAAGCTTTCTTT.

V gene TRBV21-1 combines with J gene TRBJ2-5; the table's D call of TRBD1 was not tested on the DNA. TRBV21-1 is termed a pseudogene. This CDR3 is built from 12 residues. The CDR3 DNA sequence: TGTGCCAGGACAGGGGGGCCGGAGACCCAGTACTTC. Its translation: CARTGGPETQYF.

J is TRBJ2-6 and V is TRBV7-2, with D unresolved. V lost 2 bases and J lost 2, with 4 bases in between. The CDR3 loop spans 14 amino acids. The germline V gene encodes CDR1 SGHTA and CDR2 FQGNSA. CDR3 loop: CASSLSTGANVLTF. CDR3 DNA sequence: TGTGCCAGCAGCTTATCCACTGGGGCCAACGTCCTGACTTTC.

The chain couples TRBV19 to TRBJ1-5, with D maybe TRBD1 (6 bases). The CDR3 is 16 amino acids. V was trimmed by 9 bases and J by 4 bases, leaving 22 bases between them. Germline V gene sequence: CDR1 LNHDA, CDR2 SQIVND (reference sequence). CDR3 sequence reads: CASTRTGPLRNQPQHF. The CDR3 DNA is TGTGCCAGCACTCGAACAGGGCCGTTACGGAATCAGCCCCAGCATTTT.

CDR3 nucleotide sequence: TGTGCCAGCAGTCTTGAACTCTCCTACAATGAGCAGTTCTTC. Translation gives CASSLELSYNEQFF. The rearrangement links TRBV6-4 to TRBJ2-1; D remains unclear. This CDR3 has 14 amino acids. The V end was cut by 5 bases, the J end by 0 bases, with 8 bases between. The germline gives CDR1 MRHNA, CDR2 SNTAGT.

This clone has more than one count but fewer than ten. V gene TRBV5-1 combines with J gene TRBJ2-7; D is ambiguous. The V end was cut by 0 bases, the J end by 2 bases, with 3 bases between. The length of the CDR3 is 12 residues. CDR1 SGHRS and CDR2 YFSETQ come from the germline V gene. The CDR3 region has the DNA TGCGCCAGCAGCTTGGACACCTACGAGCAGTACTTC. Protein: CASSLDTYEQYF.

The gene calls are TRBV18 and TRBJ2-5, with D possibly TRBD2 on 7 matching bases. Trimming stripped 6 bases from V and 1 base from J, with 12 bases between. Germline lookup yields CDR1 KGHSH and CDR2 LQKENI. The CDR3 spans 14 residues. The DNA of the CDR3 is TGTGCCAGCTCCCCTGGGGGGGCCCAAGAGACCCAGTACTTC. Translating it yields CASSPGGAQETQYF.

The chain combines TRBV10-3 with TRBJ2-7; 12 nucleotides match TRBD1. V dropped 7 bases and J dropped 5; count of bases not matched to a gene: 3. Germline values: CDR1 ENHRY, CDR2 SYGVKD. This CDR3 contains 13 residues. Here the CDR3 DNA reads TGTGCCATCACCGGGACAGGGGGCAACGAGCAGTACTTC. This encodes CAITGTGGNEQYF.

The chain joins TRBV29-1 to TRBJ1-2, with a tentative D call TRBD1 (6 bases). V shed 6 bases and J shed 7 bases, with 15 bases lying between them. Germline V gives CDR1 SQVTM, CDR2 ANQGSEA. The length of the CDR3 is 12 residues. The CDR3 loop reads CSVRDNSIGYTF. The CDR3 DNA reads as TGCAGCGTCCGGGACAATTCGATTGGCTACACCTTC.

V and J are TRBV7-2 and TRBJ1-1; 9 bases line up with TRBD1. This CDR3 spans 14 amino acids. V was pared by 6 bases and J by 10 bases, with 12 bases of the junction left unmatched. CDR1 is SGHTA and CDR2 is FQGNSA in the germline V gene. This chain's CDR3 is CASSFRGGQGGAFF. CDR3 sequence (DNA): TGTGCCAGCAGTTTTAGGGGGGGACAGGGAGGAGCTTTCTTT.

The chain has TRBV5-1 and TRBJ2-3; 8 bases fit TRBD2. The CDR3 has 16 residues. Germline CDR1 reads SGHRS; CDR2 reads YFSETQ. The J segment lost 0 bases and the V segment lost 4 bases, leaving 7 bases of the junction unmatched. The CDR3, as DNA: TGCGCCAGCAGCGACGGGACTAGGGTTAGCACAGATACGCAGTATTTT. This translates into CASSDGTRVSTDTQYF.

V and J are TRBV6-1 and TRBJ2-3; TRBD1 agrees at 8 bases. Losses at the gene ends were 0 bases for V and 1 base for J; bases not matched to a gene: 3. The CDR3 contains 16 residues. Germline CDR1 reads MNHNS; CDR2 reads SASEGT. The CDR3 DNA reads TGTGCCAGCAGTGAAGCCCCGGGACAGGGCACAGATACGCAGTATTTT. This codes for CASSEAPGQGTDTQYF.

The rearrangement links TRBV7-9 to TRBJ1-5, with 10 bases matching TRBD1. Looked up from germline, CDR1 is SEHNR and CDR2 is FQNEAQ (reference sequence). After removal of 2 bases from V and 1 base from J, the junction contained 11 bases not matched to a gene. This CDR3 has 19 amino acids. This chain's CDR3 is CASSLWSGTGDGSNQPQHF. In DNA, the CDR3 is TGTGCCAGCAGCTTATGGTCCGGGACAGGGGATGGGAGCAATCAGCCCCAGCATTTT.

V and J are TRBV29-1 and TRBJ1-1; 7 bases map to TRBD1. CDR1 is SQVTM and CDR2 is ANQGSEA in the germline V gene. V gave up 1 base and J gave up 5 bases; unmatched junction bases: 37. This CDR3 is built from 24 residues. For the CDR3, the DNA is TGCAGCGTTGAAGCCCGGGACAGACATGAGAGGATTGTGTCCCCCTCACGAGAACGGACTGAAGCTTTCTTT. Encoded protein: CSVEARDRHERIVSPSRERTEAFF.